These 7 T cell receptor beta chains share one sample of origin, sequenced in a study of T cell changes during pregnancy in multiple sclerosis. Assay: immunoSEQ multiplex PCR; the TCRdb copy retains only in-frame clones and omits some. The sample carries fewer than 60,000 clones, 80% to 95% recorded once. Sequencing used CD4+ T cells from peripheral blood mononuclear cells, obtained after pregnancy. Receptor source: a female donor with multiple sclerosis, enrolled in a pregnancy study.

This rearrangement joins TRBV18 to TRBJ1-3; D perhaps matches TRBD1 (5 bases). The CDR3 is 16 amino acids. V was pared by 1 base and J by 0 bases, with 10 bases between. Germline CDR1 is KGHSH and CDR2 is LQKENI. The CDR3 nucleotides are TGTGCCAGCTCACCACGTCGGGGGAACTCTGGAAACACCATATATTTT. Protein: CASSPRRGNSGNTIYF.

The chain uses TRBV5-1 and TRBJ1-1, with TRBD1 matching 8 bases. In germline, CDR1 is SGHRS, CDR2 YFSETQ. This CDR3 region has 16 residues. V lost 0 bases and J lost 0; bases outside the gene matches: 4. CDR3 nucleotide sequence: TGCGCCAGCAGCTTGGGGGACAGGACCTTGAACACTGAAGCTTTCTTT. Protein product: CASSLGDRTLNTEAFF.

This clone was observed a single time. The CDR3 sequence is CASSSTYRAAGYGYTF. In DNA form, the CDR3 reads TGTGCCAGTAGTTCCACATACAGGGCCGCCGGCTATGGCTACACCTTC. V and J are TRBV19 and TRBJ1-2; D may be TRBD1 (6 bases). With 5 bases removed from V and 4 bases from J, the gap between germline ends came to 20 bases. Germline V lookup: CDR1 LNHDA, CDR2 SQIVND (reference sequence). The CDR3 has 16 residues.

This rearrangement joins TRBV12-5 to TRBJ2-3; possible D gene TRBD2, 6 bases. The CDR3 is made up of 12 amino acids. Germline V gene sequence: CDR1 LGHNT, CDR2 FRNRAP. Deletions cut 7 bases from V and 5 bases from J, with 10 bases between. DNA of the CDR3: TGTGCTAGTGCTCAAGCGGGAGATACGCAGTATTTT. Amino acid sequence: CASAQAGDTQYF.

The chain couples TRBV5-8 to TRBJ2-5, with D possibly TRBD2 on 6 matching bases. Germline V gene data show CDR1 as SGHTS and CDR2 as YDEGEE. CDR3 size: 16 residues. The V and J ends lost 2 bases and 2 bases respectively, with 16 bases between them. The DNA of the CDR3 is TGTGCCAGCAGCTTAGCCGGGACTGTATCTCAAGAGACCCAGTACTTC. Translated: CASSLAGTVSQETQYF.

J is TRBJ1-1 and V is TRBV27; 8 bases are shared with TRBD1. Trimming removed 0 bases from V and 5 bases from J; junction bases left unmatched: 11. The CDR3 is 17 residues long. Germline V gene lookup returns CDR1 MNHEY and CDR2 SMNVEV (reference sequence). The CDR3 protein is CASSLSGGDRRGTEAFF. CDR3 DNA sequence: TGTGCCAGCAGTTTATCCGGAGGGGACAGGAGGGGTACTGAAGCTTTCTTT.

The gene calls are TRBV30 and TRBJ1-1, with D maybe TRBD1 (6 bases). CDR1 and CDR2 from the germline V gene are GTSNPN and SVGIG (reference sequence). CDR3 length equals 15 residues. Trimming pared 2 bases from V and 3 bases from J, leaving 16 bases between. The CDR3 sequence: CAWSIITGRHTEAFF. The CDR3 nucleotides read TGTGCCTGGAGTATAATCACAGGGCGGCACACTGAAGCTTTCTTT.